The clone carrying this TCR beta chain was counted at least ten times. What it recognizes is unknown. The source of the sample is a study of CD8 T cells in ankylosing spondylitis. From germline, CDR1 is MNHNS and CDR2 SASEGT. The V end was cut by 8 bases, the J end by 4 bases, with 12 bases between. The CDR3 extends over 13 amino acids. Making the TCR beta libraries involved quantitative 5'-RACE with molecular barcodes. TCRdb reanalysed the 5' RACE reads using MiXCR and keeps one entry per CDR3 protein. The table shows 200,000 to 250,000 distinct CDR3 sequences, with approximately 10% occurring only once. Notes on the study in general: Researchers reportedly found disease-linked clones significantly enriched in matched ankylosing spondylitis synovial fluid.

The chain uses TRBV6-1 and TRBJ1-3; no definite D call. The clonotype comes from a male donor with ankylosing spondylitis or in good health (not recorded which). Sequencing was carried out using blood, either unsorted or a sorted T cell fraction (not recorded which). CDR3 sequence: CASSFAPGNTIYF. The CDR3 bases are TGTGCCAGCTCCTTTGCACCCGGAAACACCATATATTTT.